These 17 T cell receptor beta chains were all obtained from the same sample, sequenced in a study of T cell repertoires in ileal Crohn's disease. The table came from immunoSEQ multiplex PCR; TCRdb's copy has only in-frame clones and leaves some out. The table has 7,500 to 9,500 clones, roughly 78% seen once. Time point defined: neoterminal ileum biopsy at postoperative endoscopy, about 6 months after surgery. The sequenced sample was ileal tissue. Source of these receptors: an adult with Crohn's disease.

The rearrangement links TRBV6-5 to TRBJ1-2; weak D call: TRBD1 (6 bases). Germline values: CDR1 MNHEY, CDR2 SVGAGI. The CDR3 sequence is 16 residues long. Trimming took 4 bases from V and 5 from J, leaving 20 bases between them. CDR3 bases: TGTGCCAGCAGTTCCATCCTCCAGGGAGGGGGATATGGCTACACCTTC. Protein: CASSSILQGGGYGYTF.

The rearrangement uses TRBV5-1 and TRBJ2-4, with 7 bases lining up with TRBD1. This CDR3 contains 16 residues. The ends lost 0 bases at V and 6 bases at J; junction bases unmatched: 9. Germline CDR1 is SGHRS and CDR2 is YFSETQ. CDR3 region: CASSLGDSLGGNIQYF. In DNA form, the CDR3 reads TGCGCCAGCAGCTTGGGGGACAGTCTAGGGGGAAACATTCAGTACTTC.

To note about this clone: One end of the junction fails to match germline, which may point to a read error. The rearrangement links TRBV5-1 to TRBJ2-7; the D is unclear. This CDR3 is 13 amino acids long. The germline V gene encodes CDR1 SGHRS and CDR2 YFSETQ. The CDR3 DNA sequence: TGCGCCAGCAGCTTGCCAGGCTCCCACGAGCAGTACTTC. Translated: CASSLPGSHEQYF.

The chain recombines TRBV4-1 with TRBJ2-1; tentatively, D is TRBD1 (5 bases). Germline values: CDR1 MGHRA, CDR2 YSYEKL. The V end was cut by 8 bases, the J end by 10 bases, with 18 bases between. This CDR3 has 13 residues. The CDR3 DNA reads as TGCGCCAGCGCCTATACTAACAGGTTGGAGCAGTTCTTC. Translating it yields CASAYTNRLEQFF.

The chain employs TRBV27 and TRBJ2-7; no reliable D call. Germline V lookup: CDR1 MNHEY, CDR2 SMNVEV (reference sequence). The CDR3 is 13 amino acids. V was shortened by 5 bases and J by 5 bases, with 13 bases between the two germline ends. For the CDR3, the DNA is TGTGCCAGCAGTCCCCTCTATCTGGACGAGCAGTACTTC. This gives the protein CASSPLYLDEQYF.

This clone was observed a few times. The chain has TRBV7-6 and TRBJ2-7, with D unresolved. The CDR3 runs 13 residues. V lost 2 bases, J lost 2 bases, and 7 bases lay in between. Per the germline V gene, CDR1 is SGHVS and CDR2 is FNYEAQ. The CDR3 DNA follows: TGTGCCAGCAGCTTAAGCTTAACCTACGAGCAGTACTTC. The encoded protein is CASSLSLTYEQYF.

The chain recombines TRBV5-5 with TRBJ1-2; D not resolved. Germline loops: CDR1 SGHKS, CDR2 YYEKEE (reference sequence). This CDR3 is built from 14 residues. V was shortened by 5 bases and J by 5 bases, with 16 bases between the two germline ends. CDR3 loop: CASRPRVFQYGYTF. The CDR3 nucleotides read TGTGCCAGCAGACCTCGGGTTTTCCAATATGGCTACACCTTC.

The chain joins TRBV5-5 to TRBJ1-2, with D maybe TRBD1 (5 bases). The CDR3 spans 14 residues. CDR1 and CDR2 (germline): SGHKS, YYEKEE (reference sequence). The V end was cut by 2 bases, the J end by 6 bases, with 14 bases between. The CDR3 is CASSLGQGGDGYTF. CDR3 in DNA: TGTGCCAGCAGCTTAGGGCAGGGAGGGGATGGCTACACCTTC.

This clone has a single count. The V and J genes are TRBV9 and TRBJ2-7; D remains unclear. This CDR3 spans 14 amino acids. The germline V gene encodes CDR1 SGDLS and CDR2 YYNGEE. V gave up 4 bases and J gave up 3 bases, with 14 bases separating them. DNA for the CDR3: TGTGCCAGCAGCAAAGAAGTGGAGAACTACGAGCAGTACTTC. It encodes CASSKEVENYEQYF.

The chain uses TRBV27 and TRBJ1-4, with D tentatively TRBD1 (6 bases). This CDR3 has 13 residues. Germline CDR1 reads MNHEY; CDR2 reads SMNVEV (reference sequence). With 6 bases removed from V and 8 bases from J, the gap between germline ends came to 13 bases. In nucleotides, the CDR3 is TGTGCCAGCAGGACAGGTTATCCCGAAAAACTGTTTTTT. The encoded protein is CASRTGYPEKLFF. The full variable domain, rest sourced from reference TRBV27 and TRBJ1-4, is EAQVTQNPRYLITVTGKKLTVTCSQNMNHEYMSWYRQDPGLGLRQIYYSMNVEVTDKGDVPEGYKVSRKEKRNFPLILESPSPNQTSLYFCASRTGYPEKLFFGSGTQLSVL.

The chain combines TRBV10-3 with TRBJ2-1; TRBD2 matches at 10 bases. Germline values: CDR1 ENHRY, CDR2 SYGVKD. The CDR3 is 14 residues long. The ends lost 6 bases at V and 9 bases at J; junction bases unmatched: 8. This CDR3 is CAIRSGGAASEQFF. As DNA, the CDR3 is TGTGCCATCAGGAGCGGGGGGGCCGCCAGTGAGCAGTTCTTC.

The chain uses TRBV6-6 and TRBJ2-7; possibly TRBD1 for D (6 bases). From germline, CDR1 is MNHNY and CDR2 SVGAGI (reference sequence). This CDR3 is built from 13 residues. V lost 8 bases to trimming and J lost 2 bases, with 13 bases between them. The CDR3 sequence is CASCRGTTYEQYF. CDR3 DNA: TGTGCCAGCTGCAGGGGAACCACCTACGAGCAGTACTTC.

The chain combines TRBV10-3 with TRBJ2-7; tentative D call: TRBD2 (5 bases). Germline V gene lookup returns CDR1 ENHRY and CDR2 SYGVKD. This CDR3 spans 12 amino acids. Trimming removed 6 bases from V and 6 bases from J, with 12 bases in between. CDR3 bases: TGTGCCATCAGCCTCACCGCGGGCGAGCAGTACTTC. As protein: CAISLTAGEQYF.

This clone was seen only once. The CDR3 DNA is TGTGCCAGCAGCTTAGGGGGGACAGCGCATAACTATGGCTACACCTTC. This codes for CASSLGGTAHNYGYTF. The V gene is TRBV7-2, the J gene TRBJ1-2, with 7 bases fitting TRBD1. The CDR3 totals 16 residues. Losses at the gene ends were 1 base for V and 1 base for J; bases not matched to a gene: 6. CDR1 is SGHTA, CDR2 FQGNSA, per germline.

J is TRBJ1-1 and V is TRBV23-1, with D tentatively TRBD1 (6 bases). TRBV23-1 is an ORF, and what it does is uncertain. V was pared by 0 bases and J by 3 bases, with 20 bases between. The CDR3 is 18 amino acids. In DNA form, the CDR3 reads TGCGCCAGCAGTCAATCCCTATTTGGGAATAGGGGGTACACTGAAGCTTTCTTT. The encoded protein is CASSQSLFGNRGYTEAFF.

The chain employs TRBV14 and TRBJ1-5, with D tentatively TRBD1 (5 bases). CDR1 and CDR2 from the germline V gene are SGHDN and FVKESK. The CDR3 covers 17 residues. V gave up 1 base and J gave up 3 bases, with 16 bases separating them. The CDR3 loop reads CASSQGQPLSSNQPQHF. The CDR3 nucleotides are TGTGCCAGCAGCCAAGGACAGCCCCTTAGCTCCAATCAGCCCCAGCATTTT.

The chain couples TRBV29-1 to TRBJ1-1; D gene unclear. The CDR3 totals 12 residues. V was trimmed by 2 bases and J by 7 bases, leaving 11 bases between them. From germline, CDR1 is SQVTM and CDR2 ANQGSEA. The CDR3 protein is CSVENMADEAFF. In nucleotides, the CDR3 is TGCAGCGTTGAAAACATGGCGGATGAAGCTTTCTTT.